These 6 T cell receptor beta chains originate from one sample sequenced in a study of early T cells in non-severe SARS-CoV-2 infection. Via MiXCR, TCRdb re-called the 5' RACE reads, giving one row per CDR3 protein. The sample shows 35,000 to 50,000 distinct CDR3 sequences, about 6.5% of them seen only once. Sequenced material: whole blood, taken at baseline. These receptors were collected from an adult who was a healthcare worker with PCR-confirmed SARS-CoV-2 infection or an uninfected control (not recorded which).

This clonotype was recorded at least ten times. The gene calls are TRBV29-1 and TRBJ2-1; D is possibly TRBD1 or TRBD2 (5 bases each). Trimming removed 6 bases at V and 10 bases at J, with 25 bases between. CDR3 length equals 15 residues. Germline V gene data show CDR1 as SQVTM and CDR2 as ANQGSEA. The CDR3 DNA follows: TGCAGCGTCCTAGACAGACTCCTTGGGGAGACGGAGCAGTTCTTC. Its protein product is CSVLDRLLGETEQFF.

This clonotype was detected many times. V gene TRBV3-2 combines with J gene TRBJ2-7; TRBD1, as called in the table, went unchecked against the DNA. TRBV3-2 is a documented pseudogene. CDR3 length: 15 residues. The CDR3 nucleotides read TGTGCCAGCAGCCAAGAGGTGACCCGGACCTACGAGCAGTACTTC. It is translated as CASSQEVTRTYEQYF.

The V gene is TRBV18, the J gene TRBJ1-5, with 7 bases that match TRBD1. CDR1 and CDR2 from the germline V gene are KGHSH and LQKENI. The V and J ends lost 4 bases and 7 bases, in that order; junction bases with no gene match: 4. This CDR3 has 13 residues. The DNA for the CDR3 is TGTGCCAGCTCACAGGGGGCAGGGCAGCCCCAGCATTTT. This translates into CASSQGAGQPQHF.

V gene TRBV7-9 combines with J gene TRBJ2-7, with 10 bases that match TRBD1. Trimming took 5 bases from V and 3 from J; bases not matched to a gene: 4. Germline CDR1 is SEHNR and CDR2 is FQNEAQ (reference sequence). This CDR3 contains 14 residues. The CDR3 is CASSKTGGDYEQYF. CDR3 sequence (DNA): TGTGCCAGCAGCAAGACAGGGGGCGACTACGAGCAGTACTTC.

This clonotype was recorded a few times. The chain employs TRBV12-3 or TRBV12-4 and TRBJ2-2, with D unclear. The CDR3 is made up of 14 amino acids. Trimming took 3 bases from V and 2 from J, leaving 7 bases between them. The CDR3: CASSFLVNTGELFF. The CDR3 region has the DNA TGTGCCAGCAGTTTCCTAGTCAACACCGGGGAGCTGTTTTTT.

This clonotype was seen at least ten times. This sequence joins TRBV30 and TRBJ2-4, with D unresolved. The CDR3 runs to 14 residues. Trimming shortened V by 0 bases and J by 0 bases, and 6 bases separated the two germline ends. Germline CDR1 is GTSNPN and CDR2 is SVGIG (reference sequence). The CDR3 sequence is CAWSVGLAKNIQYF. CDR3 DNA: TGTGCCTGGAGTGTCGGCTTAGCCAAAAACATTCAGTACTTC.